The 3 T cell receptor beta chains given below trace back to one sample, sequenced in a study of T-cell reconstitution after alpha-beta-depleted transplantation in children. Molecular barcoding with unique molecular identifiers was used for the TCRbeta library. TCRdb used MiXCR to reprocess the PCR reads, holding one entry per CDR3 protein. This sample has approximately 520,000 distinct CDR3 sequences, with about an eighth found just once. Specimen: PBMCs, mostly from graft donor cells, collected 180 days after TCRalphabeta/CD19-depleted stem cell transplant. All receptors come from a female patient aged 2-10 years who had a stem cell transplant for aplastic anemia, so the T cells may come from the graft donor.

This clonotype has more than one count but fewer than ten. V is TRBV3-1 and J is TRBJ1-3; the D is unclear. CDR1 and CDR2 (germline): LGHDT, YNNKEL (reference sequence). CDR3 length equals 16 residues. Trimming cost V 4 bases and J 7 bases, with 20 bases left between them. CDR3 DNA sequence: TGTGCCAGCAGCCCTATCCTGAGAACTATTGGGAACACCATATATTTT. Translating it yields CASSPILRTIGNTIYF.

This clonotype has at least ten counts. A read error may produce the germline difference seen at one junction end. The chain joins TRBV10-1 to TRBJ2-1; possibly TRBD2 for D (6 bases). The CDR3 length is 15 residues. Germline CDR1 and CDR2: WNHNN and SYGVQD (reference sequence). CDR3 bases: TGCGCCAGCAGTGCAACAGGCCGGAGGGACGAGCATCTGGTCTTC. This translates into CASSATGRRDEHLVF.

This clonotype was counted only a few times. The CDR3 DNA is TGTGCCAGCAGCCTACGACAGGGGGCGTGGAACTACAATGAGCAGTTCTTC. As protein: CASSLRQGAWNYNEQFF. The rearrangement links TRBV12-3 or TRBV12-4 to TRBJ2-1; 10 bases line up with TRBD1. Unmatched junction bases numbered 11, after V lost 6 bases and J lost 3 bases. CDR3 size: 17 residues.